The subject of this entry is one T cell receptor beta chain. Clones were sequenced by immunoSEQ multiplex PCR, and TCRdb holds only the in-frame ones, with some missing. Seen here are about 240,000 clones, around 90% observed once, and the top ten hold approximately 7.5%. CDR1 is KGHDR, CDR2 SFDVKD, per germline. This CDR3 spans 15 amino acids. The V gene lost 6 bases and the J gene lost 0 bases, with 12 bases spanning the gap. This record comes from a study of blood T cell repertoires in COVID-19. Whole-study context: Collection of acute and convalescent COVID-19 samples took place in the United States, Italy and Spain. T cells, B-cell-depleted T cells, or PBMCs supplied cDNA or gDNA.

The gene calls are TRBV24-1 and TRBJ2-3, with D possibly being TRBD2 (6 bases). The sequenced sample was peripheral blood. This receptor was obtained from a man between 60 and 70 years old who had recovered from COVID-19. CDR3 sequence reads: CATSPAGRSTDTQYF. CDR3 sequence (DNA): TGTGCCACCAGTCCAGCGGGTCGAAGCACAGATACGCAGTATTTT.